This entry describes one T cell receptor beta chain. V was pared by 3 bases and J by 4 bases, with 7 bases between. The CDR3 spans 13 residues. This sample is drawn from a study of blood T cell repertoires in COVID-19. As processed by the authors: Reference gene primers were amplified, and this amplification served to estimate nucleated cell counts. Clones were read by immunoSEQ multiplex PCR, and TCRdb kept only the in-frame ones, dropping some. Clonal size and the V and J genes are those of that table, whereas D and trimming came from the DNA. The profile shows fewer than 300,000 clones, about 85% of them singletons.

V is TRBV12-3 or TRBV12-4 and J is TRBJ1-5; no definite D call. This receptor was obtained from a human donor with COVID-19, enrolled during active disease. The donor label of this sample is uncertain. The source material was peripheral blood. As DNA, the CDR3 is TGTGCCAGCAGTTTTGGGCCTAATCAGCCCCAGCATTTT. Encoded protein: CASSFGPNQPQHF.